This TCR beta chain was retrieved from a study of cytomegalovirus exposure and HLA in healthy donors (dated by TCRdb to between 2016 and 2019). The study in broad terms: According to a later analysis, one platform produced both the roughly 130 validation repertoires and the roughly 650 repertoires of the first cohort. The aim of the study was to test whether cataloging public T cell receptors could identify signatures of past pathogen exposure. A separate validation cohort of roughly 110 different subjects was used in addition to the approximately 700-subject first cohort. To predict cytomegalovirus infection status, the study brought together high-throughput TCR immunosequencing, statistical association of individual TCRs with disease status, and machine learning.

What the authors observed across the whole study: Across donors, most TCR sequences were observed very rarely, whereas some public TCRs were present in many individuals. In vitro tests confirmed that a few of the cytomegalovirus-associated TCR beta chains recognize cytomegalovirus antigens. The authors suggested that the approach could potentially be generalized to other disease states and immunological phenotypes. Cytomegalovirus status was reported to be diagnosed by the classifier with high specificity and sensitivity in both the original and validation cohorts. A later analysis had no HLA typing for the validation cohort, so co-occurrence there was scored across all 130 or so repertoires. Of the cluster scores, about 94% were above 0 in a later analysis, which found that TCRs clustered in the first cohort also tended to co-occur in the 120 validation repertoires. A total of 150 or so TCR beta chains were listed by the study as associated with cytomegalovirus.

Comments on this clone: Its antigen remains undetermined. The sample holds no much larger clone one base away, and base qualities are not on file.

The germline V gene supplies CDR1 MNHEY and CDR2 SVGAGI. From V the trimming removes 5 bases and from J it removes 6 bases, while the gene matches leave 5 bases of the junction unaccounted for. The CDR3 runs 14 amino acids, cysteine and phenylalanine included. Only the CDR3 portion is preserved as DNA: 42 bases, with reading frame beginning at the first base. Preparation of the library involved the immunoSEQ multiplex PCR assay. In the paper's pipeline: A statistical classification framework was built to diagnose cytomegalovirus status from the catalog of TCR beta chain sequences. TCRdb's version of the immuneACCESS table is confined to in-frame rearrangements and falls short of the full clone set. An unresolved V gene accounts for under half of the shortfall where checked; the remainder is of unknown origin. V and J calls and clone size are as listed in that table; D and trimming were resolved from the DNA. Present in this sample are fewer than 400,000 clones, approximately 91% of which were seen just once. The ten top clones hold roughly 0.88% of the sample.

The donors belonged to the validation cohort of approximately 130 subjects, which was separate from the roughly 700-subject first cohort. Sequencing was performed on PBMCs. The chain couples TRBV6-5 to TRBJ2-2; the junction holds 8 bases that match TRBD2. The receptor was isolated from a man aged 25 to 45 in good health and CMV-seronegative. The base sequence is TGTGCCAGCAGTGCCGGGGGGGCTCCCGGGGAGCTGTTTTTT. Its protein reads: CASSAGGAPGELFF.